This T cell receptor (beta chain) was identified in a study of T cell changes during pregnancy in multiple sclerosis. Trimming at V came to 7 bases and at J to 5 bases, leaving 4 bases not matched to a gene. This CDR3 is 12 amino acids long. Germline V CDR1 and CDR2: SNHLY, FYNNEI. Data came from immunoSEQ multiplex PCR; TCRdb stores just in-frame clones and leaves some out. Of about 46,000 clones in the sample, about nine tenths were seen once. The specimen comprised CD8+ T cells from peripheral blood mononuclear cells, sampled after pregnancy. The chain is built from TRBV2 and TRBJ1-2; 7 bases line up with TRBD1. This TCR came from a female donor with multiple sclerosis, enrolled in a pregnancy study. The CDR3 sequence: CASTGTDYGYTF. In nucleotides, the CDR3 is TGTGCCAGCACTGGGACAGATTATGGCTACACCTTC.